What follows are 7 T cell receptor beta chains derived from one specimen sequenced in a study of T cell responses to AZD1222 COVID-19 vaccine. Profiling relied on immunoSEQ multiplex PCR, and the TCRdb table lists in-frame clones only, not all of them. Here the sample spans under 200,000 clones, roughly 90% being singletons. Sequencing used peripheral blood, obtained on day 0 of AZD1222 vaccination. The receptor set was obtained from an adult in good health.

V usage is TRBV5-4 and J usage is TRBJ1-1; 9 bases are a match to TRBD1. Per the germline V gene, CDR1 is SGHNT and CDR2 is YYREEE (reference sequence). J gave up 10 bases and V 4 bases, and 8 bases lay outside the gene matches. The CDR3 loop spans 13 amino acids. The CDR3 loop reads CASSRGQGERAFF. CDR3 nucleotide sequence: TGTGCCAGCAGCAGGGGACAGGGAGAGCGAGCTTTCTTT.

The chain recombines TRBV6-6 with TRBJ1-5; unclear D gene. V lost 2 bases and J lost 6, with 8 bases in between. CDR3 length: 13 amino acids. CDR1 MNHNY and CDR2 SVGAGI come from the germline V gene (reference sequence). CDR3 nucleotides: TGTGCCAGCAGTTACACCCCTCCTCAGCCCCAGCATTTT. Translating gives CASSYTPPQPQHF.

The chain links TRBV11-1 to TRBJ1-1, with D perhaps matching TRBD1 (6 bases). Germline V gene sequence: CDR1 SGHAT, CDR2 FQDESV (reference sequence). CDR3 length equals 13 residues. The ends were cut back, 5 bases at V and 8 bases at J, with 15 bases in the middle. DNA of the CDR3: TGTGCCAGCAGCCCAACCCCCGACAGGGAAGCTTTCTTT. It yields the protein CASSPTPDREAFF. The full variable domain, in which reference TRBV11-1 and TRBJ1-1 provide the parts outside the CDR3, is EAEVAQSPRYKITEKSQAVAFWCDPISGHATLYWYRQILGQGPELLVQFQDESVVDDSQLPKDRFSAERLKGVDSTLKIQPAELGDSAMYLCASSPTPDREAFFGQGTRLTVV.

The chain uses TRBV27 and TRBJ2-4, with 8 bases identical to TRBD1. The CDR3 runs to 17 residues. V trimming: 5 bases; J trimming: 8 bases; junction bases outside the gene matches: 17. Germline V CDR1 and CDR2: MNHEY, SMNVEV (reference sequence). In DNA form, the CDR3 reads TGTGCCAGCAGTCGACCCCTCTCAGGGGGCAATGGGTACATTCAGTACTTC. Its protein is CASSRPLSGGNGYIQYF.

The CDR3 is CSASVRGPNYGYTF. CDR3 sequence (DNA): TGCAGTGCTAGTGTCAGGGGGCCGAACTATGGCTACACCTTC. The rearrangement links TRBV20-1 to TRBJ1-2, with TRBD1 matching 8 bases. CDR3 size: 14 residues. Germline V gene data show CDR1 as DFQATT and CDR2 as SNEGSKA (reference sequence). Unmatched junction bases numbered 5, after V lost 3 bases and J lost 2 bases.

The chain employs TRBV15 and TRBJ1-6; a possible D gene is TRBD1 (6 bases). V shed 5 bases and J shed 7 bases, with 15 bases lying between them. CDR3 length: 15 residues. From germline, CDR1 is LNHNV and CDR2 YYDKDF (reference sequence). The CDR3 DNA reads TGTGCCACCAGCGGAACAGGGTTGGGGAATTCACCCCTCCACTTT. Protein product: CATSGTGLGNSPLHF.

This chain connects TRBV24-1 to TRBJ1-5; maybe TRBD1 (6 bases). Germline-derived CDR1 and CDR2 are KGHDR and SFDVKD. This CDR3 contains 15 residues. The V end lost 7 bases, the J end lost 3 bases, and 15 bases lay between the germline ends. Here the CDR3 DNA reads TGTGCCACCAGCGGAGGGGGGGATTCCAATCAGCCCCAGCATTTT. It codes for CATSGGGDSNQPQHF.